This T cell receptor beta chain originates from a study of identical twins. Carrying unique molecular identifiers, the cDNA also gained a universal primer site through template switching. TCRdb reprocessed the 5' RACE reads via MiXCR and lists one record per CDR3 protein. The sample lists roughly 470,000 distinct CDR3 sequences; approximately 14% were seen once. Healthy Caucasians provided all donations. Trimming removed 1 base from V and 0 bases from J, with 10 bases in between. Per germline, CDR1 SEHNR and CDR2 FQNEAQ (reference sequence). CDR3 size: 16 residues. The sample also formed part of further work on yellow fever vaccine responses in identical twins. This second report adds: As reported, the vaccine T cell response of twins seemed partly convergent and partly personalized.

Sequencing input: CD4+ T cells sorted from blood. The receptor comes from a woman in her late teens or twenties in good health. The genes are TRBV7-9 and TRBJ1-3; D unclear. This CDR3 is CASSLEARSSGNTIYF. CDR3 bases: TGTGCCAGCAGCTTAGAGGCCAGGAGCTCTGGAAACACCATATATTTT.